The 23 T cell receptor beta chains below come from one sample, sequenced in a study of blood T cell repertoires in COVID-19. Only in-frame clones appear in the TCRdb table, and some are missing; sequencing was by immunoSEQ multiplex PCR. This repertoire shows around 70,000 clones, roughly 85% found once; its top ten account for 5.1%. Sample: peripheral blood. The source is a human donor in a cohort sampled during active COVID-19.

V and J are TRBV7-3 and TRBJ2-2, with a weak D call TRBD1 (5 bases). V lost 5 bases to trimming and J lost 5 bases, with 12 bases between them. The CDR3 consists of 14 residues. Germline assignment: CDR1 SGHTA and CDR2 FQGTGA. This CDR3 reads CASSLQKGTGELFF. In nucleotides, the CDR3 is TGTGCCAGCAGCCTTCAAAAGGGGACCGGGGAGCTGTTTTTT.

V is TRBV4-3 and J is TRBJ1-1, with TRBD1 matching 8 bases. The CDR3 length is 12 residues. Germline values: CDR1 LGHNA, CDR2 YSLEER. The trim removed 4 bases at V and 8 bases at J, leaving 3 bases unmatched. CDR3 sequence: CASSRGDREAFF. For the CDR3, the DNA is TGCGCCAGCAGCCGGGGGGACAGGGAAGCTTTCTTT.

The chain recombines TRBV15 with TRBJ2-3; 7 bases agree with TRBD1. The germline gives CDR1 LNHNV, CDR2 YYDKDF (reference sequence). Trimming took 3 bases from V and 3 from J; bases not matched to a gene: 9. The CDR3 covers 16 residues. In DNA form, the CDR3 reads TGTGCCACCAGCAGTCCCCACAGGGGTCGGACAGATACGCAGTATTTT. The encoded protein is CATSSPHRGRTDTQYF.

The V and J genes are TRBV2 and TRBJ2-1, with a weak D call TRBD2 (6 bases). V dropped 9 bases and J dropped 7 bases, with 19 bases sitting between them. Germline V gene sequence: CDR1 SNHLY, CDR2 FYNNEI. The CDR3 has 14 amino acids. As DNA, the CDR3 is TGTGCCAGGGGGGGACCCAGAGGAGGGAATGAGCAGTTCTTC. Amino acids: CARGGPRGGNEQFF.

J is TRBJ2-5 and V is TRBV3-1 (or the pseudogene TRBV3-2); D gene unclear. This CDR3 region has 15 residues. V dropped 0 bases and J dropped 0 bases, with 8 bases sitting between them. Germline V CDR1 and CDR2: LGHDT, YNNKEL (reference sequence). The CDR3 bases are TGTGCCAGCAGCCAAGATTTCAGAAACCAAGAGACCCAGTACTTC. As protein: CASSQDFRNQETQYF.

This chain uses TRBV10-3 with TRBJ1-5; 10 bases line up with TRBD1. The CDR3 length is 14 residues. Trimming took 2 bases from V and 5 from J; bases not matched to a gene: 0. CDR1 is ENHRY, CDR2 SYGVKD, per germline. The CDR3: CAISEGQGDQPQHF. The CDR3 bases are TGTGCCATCAGTGAGGGACAGGGGGATCAGCCCCAGCATTTT.

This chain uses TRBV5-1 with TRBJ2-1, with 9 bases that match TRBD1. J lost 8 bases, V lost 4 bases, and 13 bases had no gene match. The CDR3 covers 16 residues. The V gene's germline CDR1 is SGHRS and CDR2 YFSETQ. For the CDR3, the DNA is TGCGCCAGCAGCCCCCTGGCGGGGACAGGGAGGGATGAGCAGTTCTTC. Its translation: CASSPLAGTGRDEQFF.

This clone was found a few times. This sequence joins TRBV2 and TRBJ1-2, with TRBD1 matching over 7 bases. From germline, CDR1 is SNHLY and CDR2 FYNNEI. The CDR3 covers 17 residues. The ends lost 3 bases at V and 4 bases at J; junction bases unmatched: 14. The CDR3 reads CASSDKTGMAIFYGYTF. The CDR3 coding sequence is TGTGCCAGCAGTGACAAGACAGGGATGGCGATTTTCTATGGCTACACCTTC. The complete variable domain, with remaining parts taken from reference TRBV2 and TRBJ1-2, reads EPEVTQTPSHQVTQMGQEVILRCVPISNHLYFYWYRQILGQKVEFLVSFYNNEISEKSEIFDDQFSVERPDGSNFTLKIRSTKLEDSAMYFCASSDKTGMAIFYGYTFGSGTRLTVV.

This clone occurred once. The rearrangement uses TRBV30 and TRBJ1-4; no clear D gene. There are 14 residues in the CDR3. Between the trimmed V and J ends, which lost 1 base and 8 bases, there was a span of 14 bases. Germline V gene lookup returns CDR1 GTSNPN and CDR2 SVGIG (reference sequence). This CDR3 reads CAWSEERTGEKLFF. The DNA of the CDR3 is TGTGCCTGGAGTGAAGAACGGACGGGGGAAAAACTGTTTTTT.

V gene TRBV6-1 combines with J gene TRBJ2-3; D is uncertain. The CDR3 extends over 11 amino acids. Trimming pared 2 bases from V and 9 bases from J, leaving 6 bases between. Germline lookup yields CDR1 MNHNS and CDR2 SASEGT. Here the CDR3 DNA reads TGTGCCAGCAGTGAACCCGGGACGCAGTATTTT. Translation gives CASSEPGTQYF.

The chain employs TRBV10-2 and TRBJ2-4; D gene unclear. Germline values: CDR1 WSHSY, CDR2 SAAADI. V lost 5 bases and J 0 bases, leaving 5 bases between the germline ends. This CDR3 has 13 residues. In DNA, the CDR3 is TGCGCCAGCAGTTCCCTAGCCAAAAACATTCAGTACTTC. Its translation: CASSSLAKNIQYF.

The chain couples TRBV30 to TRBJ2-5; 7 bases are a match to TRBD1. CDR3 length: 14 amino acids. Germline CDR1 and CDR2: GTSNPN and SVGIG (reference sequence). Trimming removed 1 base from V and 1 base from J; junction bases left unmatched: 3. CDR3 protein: CAWSDGDSQETQYF. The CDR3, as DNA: TGTGCCTGGAGTGATGGGGACAGCCAAGAGACCCAGTACTTC.

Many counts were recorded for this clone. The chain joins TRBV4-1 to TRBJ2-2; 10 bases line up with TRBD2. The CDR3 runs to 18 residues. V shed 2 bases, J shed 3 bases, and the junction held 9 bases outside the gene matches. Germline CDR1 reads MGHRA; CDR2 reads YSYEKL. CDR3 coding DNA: TGCGCCAGCAGCCAACCTGACCAAGGACTAGCGGACACCGGGGAGCTGTTTTTT. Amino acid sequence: CASSQPDQGLADTGELFF.

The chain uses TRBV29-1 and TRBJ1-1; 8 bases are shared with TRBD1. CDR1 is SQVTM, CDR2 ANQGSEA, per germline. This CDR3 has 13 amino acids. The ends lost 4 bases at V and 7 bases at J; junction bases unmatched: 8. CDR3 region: CSVVQGAFFEAFF. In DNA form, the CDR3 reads TGCAGCGTTGTGCAGGGGGCATTTTTTGAAGCTTTCTTT.

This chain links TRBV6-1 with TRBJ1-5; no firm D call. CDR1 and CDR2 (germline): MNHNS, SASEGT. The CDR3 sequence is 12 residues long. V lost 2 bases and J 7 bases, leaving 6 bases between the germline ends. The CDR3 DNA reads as TGTGCCAGCAGTGAAAGAGGCCAGCCCCAGCATTTT. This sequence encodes CASSERGQPQHF.

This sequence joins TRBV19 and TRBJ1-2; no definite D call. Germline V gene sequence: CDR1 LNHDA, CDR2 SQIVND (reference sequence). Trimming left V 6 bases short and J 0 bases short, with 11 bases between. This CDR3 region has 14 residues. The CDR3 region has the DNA TGTGCCAGTAGCCCCTCCCTAGCTAACTATGGCTACACCTTC. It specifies CASSPSLANYGYTF.

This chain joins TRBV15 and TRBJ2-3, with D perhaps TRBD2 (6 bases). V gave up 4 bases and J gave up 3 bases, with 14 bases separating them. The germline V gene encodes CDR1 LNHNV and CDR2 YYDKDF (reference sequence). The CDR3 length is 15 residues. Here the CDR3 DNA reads TGTGCCACCAGCAAGGAGCGGGCACATACAGATACGCAGTATTTT. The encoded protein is CATSKERAHTDTQYF.

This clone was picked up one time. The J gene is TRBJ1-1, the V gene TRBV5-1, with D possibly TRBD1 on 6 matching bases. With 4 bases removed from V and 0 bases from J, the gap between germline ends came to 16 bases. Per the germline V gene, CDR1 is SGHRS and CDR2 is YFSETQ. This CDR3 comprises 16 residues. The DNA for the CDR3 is TGCGCCAGCAGCCCCTCCTCGGCAGGGGTGAACACTGAAGCTTTCTTT. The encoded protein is CASSPSSAGVNTEAFF.

Here the CDR3 DNA reads TGTGCCAGCACCCCTACCCCTGCCCTAGCGGCGATCTCTGGGGCCAACGTCCTGACTTTC. This translates into CASTPTPALAAISGANVLTF. This chain joins TRBV6-2 or TRBV6-3 and TRBJ2-6; 7 bases are a match to TRBD2. CDR1 and CDR2 (germline): MNHEY, SVGEGT. The CDR3 is 20 residues long. J gave up 0 bases and V 7 bases, and 18 bases lay outside the gene matches.

The CDR3 DNA is TGTGCCAGCAGCTCCACAGGTGCCTTTAATGAAAAACTGTTTTTT. It specifies CASSSTGAFNEKLFF. This chain joins TRBV7-9 and TRBJ1-4; possibly TRBD1 for D (5 bases). The CDR3 has 15 amino acids. Trimming took 4 bases from V and 4 from J, leaving 13 bases between them. Per germline, CDR1 SEHNR and CDR2 FQNEAQ (reference sequence).

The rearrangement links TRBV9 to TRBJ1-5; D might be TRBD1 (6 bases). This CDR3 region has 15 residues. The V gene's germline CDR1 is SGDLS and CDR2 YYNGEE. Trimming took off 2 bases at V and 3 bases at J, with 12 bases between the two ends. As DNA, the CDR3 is TGTGCCAGCAGCGTGGGGGGGGCGAACAATCAGCCCCAGCATTTT. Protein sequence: CASSVGGANNQPQHF.

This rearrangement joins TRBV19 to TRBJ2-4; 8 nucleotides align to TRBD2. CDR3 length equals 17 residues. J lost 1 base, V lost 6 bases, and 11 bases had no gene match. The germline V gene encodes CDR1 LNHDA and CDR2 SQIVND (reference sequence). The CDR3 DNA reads TGTGCCAGTAGGTCGAGCGGGAGAAGCGCGGCCAAAAACATTCAGTACTTC. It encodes CASRSSGRSAAKNIQYF.

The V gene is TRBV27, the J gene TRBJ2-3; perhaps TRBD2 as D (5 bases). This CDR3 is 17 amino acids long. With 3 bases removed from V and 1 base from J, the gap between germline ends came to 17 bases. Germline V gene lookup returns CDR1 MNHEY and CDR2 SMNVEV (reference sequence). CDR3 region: CASSFSGRVIGTDTQYF. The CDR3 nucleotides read TGTGCCAGCAGTTTCTCTGGGCGGGTTATTGGCACAGATACGCAGTATTTT.